The rows below give T cell receptor beta chains drawn from one sample of a study of technical replicates of blood from a handful of donors. Clones were sequenced by immunoSEQ multiplex PCR, and TCRdb holds only the in-frame ones, with some missing. The repertoire consists of about 100,000 clones, with approximately 95% occurring once and the leading ten covering around 0.35%. Sample: T cells isolated from PBMCs. The receptors were sampled from a human donor in good health. The CDR3 runs from the conserved cysteine through the conserved F or W. A D gene is named only where the DNA matches it firmly.

J	D	V	CDR3	DNA
TRBJ1-4	TRBD1	TRBV28	CASSLRQGGGDEKLFF	TGTGCCAGCAGCTTAAGACAGGGGGGAGGGGATGAAAAACTGTTTTTT
TRBJ2-3	TRBD2	TRBV19	CASSWTSGKTTDTQYF	TGTGCCAGTAGTTGGACTAGCGGGAAAACTACAGATACGCAGTATTTT
TRBJ1-2	TRBD1	TRBV6-4	CASSDSGTDNYGYTF	TGTGCCAGCAGTGACTCGGGGACAGACAACTATGGCTACACCTTC
TRBJ2-3	TRBD2	TRBV27	CASSLFPLAGGTDTQYF	TGTGCCAGCAGTTTATTCCCACTAGCGGGGGGCACAGATACGCAGTATTTT
TRBJ2-7	TRBD2	TRBV6-1	CASRLAESSYEQYF	TGTGCCAGCAGACTAGCGGAGAGCTCCTACGAGCAGTACTTC
TRBJ2-1	NA	TRBV6-5	CASSELSSYNEQFF	TGTGCCAGCAGTGAGTTGAGCTCCTACAATGAGCAGTTCTTC
TRBJ2-5	TRBD2	TRBV6-5	CASCWGPGGETQYF	TGTGCCAGCTGTTGGGGCCCGGGGGGAGAGACCCAGTACTTC
TRBJ2-1	NA	TRBV13	CASSLVFQGVSASAAYNEQFF	TGTGCCAGCAGCTTAGTTTTCCAGGGGGTTTCAGCTAGCGCCGCCTACAATGAGCAGTTCTTC
TRBJ1-3	NA	TRBV18	CASLKTRDFRNTIYF	TGTGCCAGCTTGAAAACGCGGGACTTCAGAAACACCATATATTTT
TRBJ2-3	TRBD1	TRBV11-3	CASSSGQGPSLSSTDTQYF	TGTGCCAGCAGCTCGGGACAGGGTCCCAGTCTTTCTAGCACAGATACGCAGTATTTT
TRBJ2-6	TRBD1	TRBV9	CASSYDRGSGANVLTF	TGTGCCAGCAGCTATGACAGGGGAAGTGGGGCCAACGTCCTGACTTTC
TRBJ2-5	TRBD2	TRBV6-5	CASRSGSLGETQYF	TGTGCCAGCAGGAGCGGGAGTCTGGGGGAGACCCAGTACTTC
TRBJ1-2	NA	TRBV27	CASRSTRGTKPFYGYTF	TGTGCCAGCAGATCAACCAGGGGTACAAAGCCTTTCTATGGCTACACCTTC
TRBJ2-7	NA	TRBV14	CASSGSIYEQYF	TGTGCCAGCAGCGGTTCTATTTACGAGCAGTACTTC
TRBJ2-2	NA	TRBV11-3	CASSLDIGPGQEDTGELFF	TGTGCCAGCAGCTTAGATATAGGGCCTGGGCAGGAGGACACCGGGGAGCTGTTTTTT
TRBJ1-2	NA	TRBV7-3	CASSLLRDENRYTF	TGTGCCAGCAGCTTATTGCGGGACGAGAATCGCTACACCTTC
TRBJ1-1	NA	TRBV7-3	CASSLQGNTEAFF	TGTGCCAGCAGCTTACAGGGAAACACTGAAGCTTTCTTT
TRBJ1-1	NA	TRBV11-3	CASSLLGSSNTEAFF	TGTGCCAGCAGCTTATTGGGCAGCTCTAACACTGAAGCTTTCTTT
TRBJ2-1	TRBD2	TRBV9	CASSVEKGIAGGPRNEQFF	TGTGCCAGCAGCGTAGAAAAGGGAATAGCGGGAGGGCCTAGAAATGAGCAGTTCTTC
TRBJ2-7	TRBD1	TRBV7-9	CASSGTGYDLHF	TGTGCCAGCAGCGGGACAGGATACGACCTCCACTTC